Each of the 29 T cell receptor beta chains below was sequenced from the same sample in a study of OX40 agonist ivuxolimab in advanced cancers. TCRdb's table, derived via immunoSEQ multiplex PCR, lists solely in-frame clones and lacks some. The sample contains 45,000 to 65,000 clones, about 80% of which appear only once. Specimen: CD4+ or CD8+ T cells sorted from blood, collected in a trial of the OX40 agonist ivuxolimab. All receptors derive from an adult with an advanced solid tumor such as melanoma, head and neck, liver or kidney cancer.

The chain employs TRBV11-2 and TRBJ1-4, with no clear D. The germline V and J ends were trimmed by 6 bases and 8 bases, with 22 bases remaining between them. This CDR3 has 16 residues. Germline CDR1 is SGHAT and CDR2 is FQNNGV. CDR3 sequence: CASRSDRAGLREKLFF. For the CDR3, the DNA is TGTGCCAGCAGATCCGATCGTGCAGGCCTGAGAGAAAAACTGTTTTTT.

J is TRBJ1-1 and V is TRBV18; D unresolved. The CDR3 has 14 amino acids. The germline V gene has CDR1 KGHSH and CDR2 LQKENI. V was cut by 1 base and J by 5 bases, with 11 bases left in between. The CDR3, as DNA: TGTGCCAGCTCACCACGGGGTGAGAGTACTGAAGCTTTCTTT. It yields the protein CASSPRGESTEAFF. Full variable domain (outside the CDR3, taken from reference TRBV18 and TRBJ1-1): NAGVMQNPRHLVRRRGQEARLRCSPMKGHSHVYWYRQLPEEGLKFMVYLQKENIIDESGMPKERFSAEFPKEGPSILRIQQVVRGDSAAYFCASSPRGESTEAFFGQGTRLTVV.

The rearrangement joins TRBV7-8 to TRBJ1-1; tentatively, D is TRBD1 (5 bases). Trimming cost V 3 bases and J 6 bases, with 20 bases left between them. Germline-derived CDR1 and CDR2 are SGHVS and FQNEAQ. The length of the CDR3 is 16 residues. Here the CDR3 DNA reads TGTGCCAGCAGCTTTGGGTACAGGCGGTCCCGGTCTGAAGCTTTCTTT. Protein product: CASSFGYRRSRSEAFF.

This rearrangement joins TRBV12-5 to TRBJ1-6; tentative D call: TRBD1 (5 bases). V was cut by 1 base and J by 9 bases, with 10 bases left in between. This CDR3 comprises 14 residues. The germline V gene encodes CDR1 LGHNT and CDR2 FRNRAP. The CDR3 is CASGLGQPTSPLHF. CDR3 DNA: TGTGCTAGTGGTTTGGGACAGCCGACTTCACCCCTCCACTTT.

This rearrangement joins TRBV4-2 to TRBJ2-3, with D perhaps matching TRBD1 (6 bases). CDR3 length: 14 residues. Germline loops: CDR1 LGHNA, CDR2 YNFKEQ. Trimming removed 1 base from V and 3 bases from J, with 8 bases in between. CDR3 sequence reads: CASSQGGLTDTQYF. CDR3 bases: TGTGCCAGCAGCCAAGGGGGGCTGACAGATACGCAGTATTTT.

This CDR3 reads CASRQGARSREQYF. CDR3 DNA sequence: TGTGCCAGCAGGCAGGGGGCAAGATCACGGGAGCAGTACTTC. V and J are TRBV6-1 and TRBJ2-7, with 8 bases identical to TRBD1. The CDR3 is 14 amino acids. V dropped 6 bases and J dropped 7; count of bases not matched to a gene: 11. CDR1 and CDR2 (germline): MNHNS, SASEGT.

This clone was counted a few times. The chain has TRBV7-9 and TRBJ1-6; D is unclear. Trimming removed 10 bases from V and 0 bases from J, with 16 bases in between. CDR3 length equals 16 residues. Germline V lookup: CDR1 SEHNR, CDR2 FQNEAQ (reference sequence). The CDR3 protein is CATQHTGSSYNSPLHF. The CDR3 DNA follows: TGTGCCACGCAACACACCGGTAGCTCCTATAATTCACCCCTCCACTTT.

The V and J genes are TRBV7-6 and TRBJ2-7; TRBD1 matches at 9 bases. The ends lost 1 base at V and 3 bases at J; junction bases unmatched: 7. Per the germline V gene, CDR1 is SGHVS and CDR2 is FNYEAQ. The CDR3 has 16 residues. The CDR3 loop is CASSLVPGTGLYEQYF. The CDR3 region has the DNA TGTGCCAGCAGCTTAGTTCCCGGGACAGGGCTCTACGAGCAGTACTTC.

This clone was counted a single time. V usage is TRBV6-6 and J usage is TRBJ1-5; possible D gene TRBD1, 6 bases. V lost 5 bases and J lost 6, with 17 bases in between. The CDR3 has 15 amino acids. Germline V CDR1 and CDR2: MNHNY, SVGAGI (reference sequence). The CDR3 DNA follows: TGTGCCAGCAGTCCGGACAGCAAGCCGGTTCAGCCCCAGCATTTT. Protein product: CASSPDSKPVQPQHF.

The chain is built from TRBV7-9 and TRBJ1-6, with TRBD1 matching 9 bases. Germline V gene data show CDR1 as SEHNR and CDR2 as FQNEAQ (reference sequence). V was clipped by 3 bases and J by 0 bases; unmatched bases: 3. This CDR3 comprises 17 residues. For the CDR3, the DNA is TGTGCCAGCAGCTTTGGGACAGGGAGCTCCTATAATTCACCCCTCCACTTT. The encoded protein is CASSFGTGSSYNSPLHF.

The J gene is TRBJ2-3, the V gene TRBV5-8; 11 nucleotides align to TRBD2. This CDR3 region has 16 residues. The germline gives CDR1 SGHTS, CDR2 YDEGEE. V shed 4 bases, J shed 2 bases, and the junction held 6 bases outside the gene matches. In DNA, the CDR3 is TGTGCCAGCAGCGCACCGGGACTAGCGGACACAGATACGCAGTATTTT. Translated: CASSAPGLADTDTQYF.

The chain links TRBV7-2 to TRBJ2-7, with D possibly being TRBD1 or TRBD2 (5 bases each). The CDR3 extends over 14 amino acids. In germline, CDR1 is SGHTA, CDR2 FQGNSA. Trimming removed 4 bases from V and 6 bases from J, with 16 bases in between. As DNA, the CDR3 is TGTGCCAGCAGCTACGGGACCCTCAACCTCGAGCAGTACTTC. It yields the protein CASSYGTLNLEQYF.

The rearrangement links TRBV5-4 to TRBJ1-1; a possible D gene is TRBD1 (6 bases). With 4 bases removed from V and 6 bases from J, the gap between germline ends came to 16 bases. CDR1 SGHNT and CDR2 YYREEE come from the germline V gene (reference sequence). The CDR3 length is 14 residues. The CDR3 DNA sequence: TGTGCCAGCAGCCCATGGGGACAATTCGCTGAAGCTTTCTTT. This translates into CASSPWGQFAEAFF. Full variable domain (remainder filled in from reference TRBV5-4 and TRBJ1-1): ETGVTQSPTHLIKTRGQQVTLRCSSQSGHNTVSWYQQALGQGPQFIFQYYREEENGRGNFPPRFSGLQFPNYSSELNVNALELDDSALYLCASSPWGQFAEAFFGQGTRLTVV.

V usage is TRBV5-1 and J usage is TRBJ2-3; no clear D. V lost 5 bases to trimming and J lost 0 bases, with 4 bases between them. The CDR3 runs 12 residues. CDR1 and CDR2 from the germline V gene are SGHRS and YFSETQ. CDR3 coding DNA: TGCGCCAGCAGATACAGCACAGATACGCAGTATTTT. Translated, it gives CASRYSTDTQYF.

This chain joins TRBV5-1 and TRBJ2-3; 8 bases map to TRBD2. J lost 4 bases, V lost 5 bases, and 9 bases had no gene match. The CDR3 sequence is 15 residues long. The germline CDR1 and CDR2 sequences are SGHRS and YFSETQ. DNA of the CDR3: TGCGCCAGCAGACTGCGGGGGGAGCCATCAGATACGCAGTATTTT. As protein: CASRLRGEPSDTQYF.

This clone appeared a few times. The rearrangement joins TRBV2 to TRBJ2-7; D may match TRBD1 or TRBD2 (5 bases each). Between the trimmed V and J ends, which lost 5 bases and 0 bases, there was a span of 8 bases. Germline CDR1 is SNHLY and CDR2 is FYNNEI. The CDR3 contains 13 residues. The CDR3 DNA reads TGTGCCAGCAGTCTCGGGGCCTCCTACGAGCAGTACTTC. Translated: CASSLGASYEQYF.

The chain combines TRBV7-3 with TRBJ1-1; TRBD1 agrees at 7 bases. V shed 0 bases, J shed 7 bases, and the junction held 2 bases outside the gene matches. This CDR3 has 13 amino acids. The germline V gene encodes CDR1 SGHTA and CDR2 FQGTGA. The DNA of the CDR3 is TGTGCCAGCAGCTTAACCCGGGACAGTGAAGCTTTCTTT. Its protein is CASSLTRDSEAFF.

V gene TRBV6-6 combines with J gene TRBJ1-2; possibly TRBD1 for D (6 bases). Trimming cost V 5 bases and J 9 bases, with 13 bases left between them. The CDR3 is made up of 12 amino acids. Germline V CDR1 and CDR2: MNHNY, SVGAGI (reference sequence). CDR3 residues: CASSLPQGSYTF. In nucleotides, the CDR3 is TGTGCCAGCAGTCTCCCCCAGGGGAGCTACACCTTC.

CDR3 amino acids: CASSLTPTGDYGYTF. CDR3 DNA sequence: TGTGCCAGCAGCTTAACCCCGACAGGGGACTATGGCTACACCTTC. The gene calls are TRBV11-2 and TRBJ1-2, with 8 bases matching TRBD1. The CDR3 runs to 15 residues. The V gene end was trimmed by 2 bases and the J gene end by 3 bases; junction bases not matched to a gene: 5. Germline values: CDR1 SGHAT, CDR2 FQNNGV.

The chain uses TRBV5-1 and TRBJ1-1; D is unclear. Deletions cut 4 bases from V and 1 base from J, with 23 bases between. The length of the CDR3 is 18 residues. CDR1 is SGHRS and CDR2 is YFSETQ in the germline V gene. The CDR3 coding sequence is TGCGCCAGCAGCAAAATCCGGGCTGGAGCAACTACGAACACTGAAGCTTTCTTT. Amino acid sequence: CASSKIRAGATTNTEAFF. Complete variable domain (other parts from reference TRBV5-1 and TRBJ1-1): KAGVTQTPRYLIKTRGQQVTLSCSPISGHRSVSWYQQTPGQGLQFLFEYFSETQRNKGNFPGRFSGRQFSNSRSEMNVSTLELGDSALYLCASSKIRAGATTNTEAFFGQGTRLTVV.

The chain uses TRBV29-1 and TRBJ1-1; D gene unclear. Trimming cost V 4 bases and J 0 bases, with 12 bases left between them. CDR1 is SQVTM, CDR2 ANQGSEA, per germline. This CDR3 is built from 14 residues. The CDR3 nucleotides are TGCAGCGTTGTGGCAGACACTATGAACACTGAAGCTTTCTTT. It encodes CSVVADTMNTEAFF. The full variable domain, in which reference TRBV29-1 and TRBJ1-1 provide the parts outside the CDR3, is SAVISQKPSRDICQRGTSLTIQCQVDSQVTMMFWYRQQPGQSLTLIATANQGSEATYESGFVIDKFPISRPNLTFSTLTVSNMSPEDSSIYLCSVVADTMNTEAFFGQGTRLTVV.

V usage is TRBV6-5 and J usage is TRBJ2-5, with a possible D match to TRBD2 (6 bases). This CDR3 is built from 14 residues. In germline, CDR1 is MNHEY, CDR2 SVGAGI. V was pared by 2 bases and J by 5 bases, with 12 bases between. CDR3 nucleotides: TGTGCCAGCAGTTACGATCCAGGGAGGGAGACCCAGTACTTC. It codes for CASSYDPGRETQYF.

The sample holds a few counts of this clone. The chain uses TRBV7-6 and TRBJ2-7, with TRBD2 matching over 8 bases. This CDR3 comprises 14 residues. Germline assignment: CDR1 SGHVS and CDR2 FNYEAQ. The J segment lost 5 bases and the V segment lost 2 bases, leaving 5 bases of the junction unmatched. Written as DNA, the CDR3 is TGTGCCAGCAGCTTAAGCGGACTAGCTAACGAGCAGTACTTC. Translation: CASSLSGLANEQYF.

V and J are TRBV6-5 and TRBJ1-1, with D possibly TRBD1 on 5 matching bases. Germline V gene sequence: CDR1 MNHEY, CDR2 SVGAGI. V lost 10 bases to trimming and J lost 8 bases, with 20 bases between them. CDR3 size: 13 residues. Written as DNA, the CDR3 is TGTGCCACCGAACAGGCCGCCCCCGGGGAAGCTTTCTTT. Amino acids: CATEQAAPGEAFF.

This sequence joins TRBV6-6 and TRBJ2-3; D remains unclear. CDR3 length: 12 residues. V was clipped by 4 bases and J by 4 bases, with 6 bases between them. CDR1 and CDR2 from the germline V gene are MNHNY and SVGAGI (reference sequence). The CDR3 DNA reads as TGTGCCAGCAGTTTGTCTGCAGATACGCAGTATTTT. This translates into CASSLSADTQYF.

The chain couples TRBV5-4 to TRBJ2-2; 7 bases agree with TRBD2. The trim removed 4 bases at V and 3 bases at J, leaving 9 bases unmatched. Per germline, CDR1 SGHNT and CDR2 YYREEE (reference sequence). The CDR3 is made up of 16 amino acids. DNA for the CDR3: TGTGCCAGCAGCGCGGTGGGGACTACACACACCGGGGAGCTGTTTTTT. Translation: CASSAVGTTHTGELFF. Supplemented by reference TRBV5-4 and TRBJ2-2, the full variable domain reads ETGVTQSPTHLIKTRGQQVTLRCSSQSGHNTVSWYQQALGQGPQFIFQYYREEENGRGNFPPRFSGLQFPNYSSELNVNALELDDSALYLCASSAVGTTHTGELFFGEGSRLTVL.

CDR3 protein: CASSLTGTNEKLFF. The CDR3 region has the DNA TGCGCCAGCAGCTTGACAGGGACTAATGAAAAACTGTTTTTT. The V gene is TRBV5-1, the J gene TRBJ1-4; perhaps TRBD1 as D (6 bases). CDR1 is SGHRS and CDR2 is YFSETQ in the germline V gene. The CDR3 is 14 residues long. The germline V and J ends were trimmed by 1 base and 2 bases, with 6 bases remaining between them.

This chain joins TRBV18 and TRBJ2-6; D remains ambiguous. Trimming stripped 2 bases from V and 2 bases from J, with 10 bases between. The CDR3 extends over 16 amino acids. Germline V gene sequence: CDR1 KGHSH, CDR2 LQKENI. The CDR3 bases are TGTGCCAGCTCACCAGGTCCAGGCACTGGGGCCAACGTCCTGACTTTC. This translates into CASSPGPGTGANVLTF.

This chain connects TRBV7-6 to TRBJ2-7, with D possibly matching TRBD1 (5 bases). Per the germline V gene, CDR1 is SGHVS and CDR2 is FNYEAQ. V was cut by 5 bases and J by 4 bases, with 15 bases left in between. The CDR3 runs 14 residues. The CDR3, as DNA: TGTGCCAGCAGCCCGGCGTCAGGGCCATACGAGCAGTACTTC. As protein: CASSPASGPYEQYF.